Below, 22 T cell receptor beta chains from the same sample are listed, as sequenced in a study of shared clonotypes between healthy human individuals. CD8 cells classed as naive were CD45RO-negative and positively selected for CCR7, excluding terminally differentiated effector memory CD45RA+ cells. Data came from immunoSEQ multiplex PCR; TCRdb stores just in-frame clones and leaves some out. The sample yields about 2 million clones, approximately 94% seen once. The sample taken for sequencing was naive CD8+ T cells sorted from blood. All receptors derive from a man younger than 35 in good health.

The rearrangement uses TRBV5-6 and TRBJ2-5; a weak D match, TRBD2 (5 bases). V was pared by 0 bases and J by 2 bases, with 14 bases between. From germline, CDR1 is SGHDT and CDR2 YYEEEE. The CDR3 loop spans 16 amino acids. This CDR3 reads CASSLVTGNWQETQYF. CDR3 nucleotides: TGTGCCAGCAGCTTGGTGACGGGGAACTGGCAAGAGACCCAGTACTTC.

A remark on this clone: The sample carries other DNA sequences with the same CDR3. The CDR3 loop reads CASSHRDSSYEQYF. The CDR3 nucleotides read TGTGCCAGCAGCCACAGGGACTCCTCCTACGAGCAGTACTTC. The V and J genes are TRBV7-9 and TRBJ2-7, with D tentatively TRBD1 or TRBD2 (6 bases each). The germline gives CDR1 SEHNR, CDR2 FQNEAQ (reference sequence). V gave up 5 bases and J gave up 0 bases, with 11 bases separating them. This CDR3 spans 14 amino acids.

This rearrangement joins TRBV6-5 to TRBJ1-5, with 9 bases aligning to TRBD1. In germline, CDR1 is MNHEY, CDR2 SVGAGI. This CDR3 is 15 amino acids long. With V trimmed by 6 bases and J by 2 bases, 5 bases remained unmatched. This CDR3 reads CASSRTGGGNQPQHF. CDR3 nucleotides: TGTGCCAGCAGCCGCACAGGGGGCGGCAATCAGCCCCAGCATTTT.

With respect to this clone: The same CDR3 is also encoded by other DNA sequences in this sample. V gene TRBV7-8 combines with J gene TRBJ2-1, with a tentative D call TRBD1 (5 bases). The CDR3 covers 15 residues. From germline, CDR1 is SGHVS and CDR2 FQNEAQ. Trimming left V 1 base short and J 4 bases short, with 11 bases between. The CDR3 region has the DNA TGTGCCAGCAGCTTAGAGGCAGGGCATTACAATGAGCAGTTCTTC. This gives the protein CASSLEAGHYNEQFF.

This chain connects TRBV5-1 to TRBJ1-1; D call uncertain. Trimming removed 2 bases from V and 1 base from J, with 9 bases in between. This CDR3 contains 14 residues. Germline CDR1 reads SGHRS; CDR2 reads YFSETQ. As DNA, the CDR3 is TGCGCCAGCAGCTTTCGGGGAGCGAACACTGAAGCTTTCTTT. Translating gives CASSFRGANTEAFF.

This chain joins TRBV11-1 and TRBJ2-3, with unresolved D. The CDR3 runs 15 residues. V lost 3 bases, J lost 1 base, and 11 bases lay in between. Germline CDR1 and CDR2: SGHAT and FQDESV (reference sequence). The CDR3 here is CASSFLPQGTDTQYF. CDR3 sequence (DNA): TGTGCCAGCAGCTTCCTCCCTCAAGGCACAGATACGCAGTATTTT.

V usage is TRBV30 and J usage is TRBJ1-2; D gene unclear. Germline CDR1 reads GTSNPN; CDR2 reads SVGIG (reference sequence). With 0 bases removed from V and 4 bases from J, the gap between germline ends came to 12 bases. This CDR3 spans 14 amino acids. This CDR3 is CAWSVVTEGYGYTF. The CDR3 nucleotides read TGTGCCTGGAGTGTAGTAACGGAGGGCTATGGCTACACCTTC.

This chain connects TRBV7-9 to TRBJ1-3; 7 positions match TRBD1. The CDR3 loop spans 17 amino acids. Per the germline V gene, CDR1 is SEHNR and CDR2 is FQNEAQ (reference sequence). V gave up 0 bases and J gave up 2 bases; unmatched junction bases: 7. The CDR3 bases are TGTGCCAGCAGCTTAGCGCTAGACAGGGAGACTGGAAACACCATATATTTT. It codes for CASSLALDRETGNTIYF.

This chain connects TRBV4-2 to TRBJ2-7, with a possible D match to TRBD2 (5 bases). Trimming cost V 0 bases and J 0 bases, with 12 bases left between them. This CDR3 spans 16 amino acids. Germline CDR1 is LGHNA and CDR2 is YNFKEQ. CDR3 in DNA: TGTGCCAGCAGCCAAGAGGGAGACACCGGCTCCTACGAGCAGTACTTC. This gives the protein CASSQEGDTGSYEQYF.

The CDR3 DNA sequence: TGTGCCAGCAGTGAAGCCGGCGAGGGGTCCTATAATTCACCCCTCCACTTT. Its protein product is CASSEAGEGSYNSPLHF. This chain links TRBV6-1 with TRBJ1-6; D perhaps matches TRBD1 (5 bases). Between the trimmed V and J ends, which lost 0 bases and 1 base, there was a span of 10 bases. The V gene's germline CDR1 is MNHNS and CDR2 SASEGT. The CDR3 totals 17 residues.

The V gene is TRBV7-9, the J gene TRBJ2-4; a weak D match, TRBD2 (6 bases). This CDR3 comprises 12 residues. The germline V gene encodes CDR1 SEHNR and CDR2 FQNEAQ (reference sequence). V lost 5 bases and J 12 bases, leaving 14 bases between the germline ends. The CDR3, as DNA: TGTGCCAGCAGCCCTGACCCGGGGGATCAGTACTTC. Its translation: CASSPDPGDQYF.

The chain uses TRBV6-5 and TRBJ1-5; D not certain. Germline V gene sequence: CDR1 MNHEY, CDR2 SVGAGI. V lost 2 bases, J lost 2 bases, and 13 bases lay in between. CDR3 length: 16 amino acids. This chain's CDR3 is CASSYNQVRGNQPQHF. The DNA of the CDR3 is TGTGCCAGCAGTTACAACCAGGTACGGGGCAATCAGCCCCAGCATTTT.

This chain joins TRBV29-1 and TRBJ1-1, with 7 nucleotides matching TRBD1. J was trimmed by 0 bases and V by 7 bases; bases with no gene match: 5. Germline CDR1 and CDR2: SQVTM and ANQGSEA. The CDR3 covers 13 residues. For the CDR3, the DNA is TGCAGCGACTGGGACAGATTGAACACTGAAGCTTTCTTT. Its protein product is CSDWDRLNTEAFF.

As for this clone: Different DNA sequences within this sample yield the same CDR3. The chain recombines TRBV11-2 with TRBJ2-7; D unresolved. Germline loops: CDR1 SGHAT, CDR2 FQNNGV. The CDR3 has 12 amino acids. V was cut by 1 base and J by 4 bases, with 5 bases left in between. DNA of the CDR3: TGTGCCAGCAGCTTAGCTTCTTACGAGCAGTACTTC. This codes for CASSLASYEQYF.

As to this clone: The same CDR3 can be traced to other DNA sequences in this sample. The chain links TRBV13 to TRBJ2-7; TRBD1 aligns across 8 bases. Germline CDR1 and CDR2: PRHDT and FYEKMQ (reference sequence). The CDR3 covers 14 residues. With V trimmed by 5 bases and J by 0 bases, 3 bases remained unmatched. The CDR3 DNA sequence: TGTGCCAGCAGCCCCGGGACAGGCTCCTACGAGCAGTACTTC. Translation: CASSPGTGSYEQYF.

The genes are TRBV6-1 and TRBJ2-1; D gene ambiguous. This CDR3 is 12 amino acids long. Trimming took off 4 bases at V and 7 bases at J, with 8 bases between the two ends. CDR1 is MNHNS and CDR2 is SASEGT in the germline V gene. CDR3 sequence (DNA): TGTGCCAGCAGTGTATGGGCAAATGAGCAGTTCTTC. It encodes CASSVWANEQFF.

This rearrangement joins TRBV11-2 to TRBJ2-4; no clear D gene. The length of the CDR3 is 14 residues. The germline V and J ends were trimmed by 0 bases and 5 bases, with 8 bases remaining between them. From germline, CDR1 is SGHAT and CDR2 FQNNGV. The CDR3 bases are TGTGCCAGCAGCTTAGATAGGGCCCAAAACATTCAGTACTTC. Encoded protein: CASSLDRAQNIQYF.

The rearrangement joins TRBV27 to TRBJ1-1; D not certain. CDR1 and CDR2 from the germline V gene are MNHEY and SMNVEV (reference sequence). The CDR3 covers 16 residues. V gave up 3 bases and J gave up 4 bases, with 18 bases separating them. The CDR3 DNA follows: TGTGCCAGCAGTTTTGGCGACACCCTACGGGGCACTGAAGCTTTCTTT. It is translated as CASSFGDTLRGTEAFF.

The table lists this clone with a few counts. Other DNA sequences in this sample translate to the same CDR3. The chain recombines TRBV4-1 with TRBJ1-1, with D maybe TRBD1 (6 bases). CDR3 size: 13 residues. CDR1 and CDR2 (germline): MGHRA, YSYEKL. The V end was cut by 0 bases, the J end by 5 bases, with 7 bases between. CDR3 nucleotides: TGCGCCAGCAGCCAAGATAGGGGGACTGAAGCTTTCTTT. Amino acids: CASSQDRGTEAFF.

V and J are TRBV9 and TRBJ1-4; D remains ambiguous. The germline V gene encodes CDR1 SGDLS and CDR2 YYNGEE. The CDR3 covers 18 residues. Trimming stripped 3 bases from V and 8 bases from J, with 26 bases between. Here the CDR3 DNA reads TGTGCCAGCAGCGACCCGGTTGAGGGTGCTTTTTCGGAGGAAAAACTGTTTTTT. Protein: CASSDPVEGAFSEEKLFF.

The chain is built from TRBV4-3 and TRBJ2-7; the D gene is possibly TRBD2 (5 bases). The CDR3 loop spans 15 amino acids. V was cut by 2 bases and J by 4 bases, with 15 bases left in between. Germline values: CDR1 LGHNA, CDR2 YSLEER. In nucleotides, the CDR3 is TGCGCCAGCAGCCAACTCGAAGGGAGCTTTTACGAGCAGTACTTC. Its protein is CASSQLEGSFYEQYF.

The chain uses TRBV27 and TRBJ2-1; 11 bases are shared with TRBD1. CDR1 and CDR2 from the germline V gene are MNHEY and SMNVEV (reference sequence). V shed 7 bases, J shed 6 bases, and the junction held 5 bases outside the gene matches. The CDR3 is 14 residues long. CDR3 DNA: TGTGCCAGCATGGGGGGGACAGGGGGCAATGAGCAGTTCTTC. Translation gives CASMGGTGGNEQFF.